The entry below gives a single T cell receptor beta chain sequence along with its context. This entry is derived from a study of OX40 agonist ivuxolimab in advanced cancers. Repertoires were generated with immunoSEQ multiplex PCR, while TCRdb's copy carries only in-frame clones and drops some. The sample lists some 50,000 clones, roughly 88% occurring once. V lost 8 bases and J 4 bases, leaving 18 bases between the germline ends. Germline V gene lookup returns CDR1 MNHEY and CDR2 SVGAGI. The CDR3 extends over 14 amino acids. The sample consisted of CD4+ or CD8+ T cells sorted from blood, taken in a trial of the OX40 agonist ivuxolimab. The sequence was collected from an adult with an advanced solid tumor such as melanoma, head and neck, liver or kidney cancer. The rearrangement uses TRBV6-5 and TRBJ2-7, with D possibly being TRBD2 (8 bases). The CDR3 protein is CASSKIAGQYEQYF. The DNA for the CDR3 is TGTGCCAGCTCCAAAATAGCGGGACAGTACGAGCAGTACTTC.